This is a list of T cell receptor beta chains from one sample in a study of T cells in Graves' hyperthyroidism and ophthalmopathy. Via MiXCR, TCRdb re-called the multiplex PCR reads, giving one row per CDR3 protein. The table has 700,000 or so distinct CDR3 sequences, about a sixth seen once. The sequenced sample was blood. These TCRs come from a man between 18 and 35 years old with Graves' hyperthyroidism. The CDR3 runs from the conserved cysteine through the conserved F or W. A D gene is named only where the DNA matches it firmly. Only part of the rows carry a size: once, few, many, or a class if the clone is expanded.

cdr3_length,clone_size,v_call,d_call,j_call,cdr3_aa,cdr3_nt
13,many,TRBV12-3/TRBV12-4,NA,TRBJ2-7,CASSLNSWYEQYF,TGTGCCAGCAGTTTGAACTCCTGGTACGAGCAGTACTTC
15,few,TRBV5-1,NA,TRBJ2-2,CASSVGHIDTGELFF,TGCGCCAGCAGCGTGGGACACATAGACACCGGGGAGCTGTTTTTT
13,NA,TRBV2,NA,TRBJ1-4,CASRQEQGEKLFF,TGTGCCAGCAGGCAGGAGCAGGGGGAAAAACTGTTTTTT
12,many,TRBV2,NA,TRBJ2-1,CASSFNSNEQFF,TGTGCCAGCAGTTTTAACTCCAATGAGCAGTTCTTC
15,many,TRBV28,TRBD2,TRBJ2-7,CASSLLRTSVYEQYF,TGTGCCAGCAGTTTATTAAGGACTAGCGTCTACGAGCAGTACTTC
16,few,TRBV30,NA,TRBJ2-1,CAWRTRDPIPYNEQFF,TGTGCCTGGAGAACCAGGGATCCAATCCCCTACAATGAGCAGTTCTTC
15,many,TRBV28,TRBD2,TRBJ2-1,CASSFGTSDYNEQFF,TGTGCCAGCAGTTTCGGGACTAGCGACTACAATGAGCAGTTCTTC
12,NA,TRBV6-1,TRBD1,TRBJ1-2,CASTTGGKSYTF,TGTGCCAGCACGACAGGGGGAAAGAGCTACACCTTC
12,NA,TRBV20-1,NA,TRBJ2-2,CSARGHDSELFF,TGCAGTGCTAGGGGACACGATTCGGAGCTGTTTTTT
14,once,TRBV29-1,NA,TRBJ2-5,CSVPPETGWGTQYF,TGCAGCGTCCCCCCCGAGACGGGATGGGGGACCCAGTACTTC
14,few,TRBV7-3,NA,TRBJ2-1,CASSLGGVYNGQFF,TGTGCCAGCAGCTTAGGCGGGGTCTACAATGGGCAGTTCTTC